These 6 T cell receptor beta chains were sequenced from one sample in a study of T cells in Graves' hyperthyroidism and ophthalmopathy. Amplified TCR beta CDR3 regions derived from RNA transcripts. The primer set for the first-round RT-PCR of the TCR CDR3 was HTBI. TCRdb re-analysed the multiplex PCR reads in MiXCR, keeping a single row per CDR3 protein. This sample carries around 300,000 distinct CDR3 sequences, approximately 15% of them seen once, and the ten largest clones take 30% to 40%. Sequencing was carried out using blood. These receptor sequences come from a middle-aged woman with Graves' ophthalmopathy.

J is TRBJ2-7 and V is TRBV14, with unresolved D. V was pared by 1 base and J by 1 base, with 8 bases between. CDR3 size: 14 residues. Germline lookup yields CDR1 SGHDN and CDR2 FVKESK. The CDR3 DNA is TGTGCCAGCAGCCAAGGGTGGGGATCCTACGAGCAGTACTTC. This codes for CASSQGWGSYEQYF.

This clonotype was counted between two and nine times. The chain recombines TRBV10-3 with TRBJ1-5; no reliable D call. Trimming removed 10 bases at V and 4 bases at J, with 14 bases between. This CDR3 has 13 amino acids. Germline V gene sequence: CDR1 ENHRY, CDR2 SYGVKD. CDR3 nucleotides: TGTGCCACCTCAGGACGAAATAATCAGCCCCAGCATTTT. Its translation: CATSGRNNQPQHF.

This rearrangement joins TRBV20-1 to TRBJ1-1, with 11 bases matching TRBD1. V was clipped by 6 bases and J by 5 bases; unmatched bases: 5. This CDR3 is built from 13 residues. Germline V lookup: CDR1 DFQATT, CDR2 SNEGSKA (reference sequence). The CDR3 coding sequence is TGCAGTGCAGGACAGGGGGCACGAACTGAAGCTTTCTTT. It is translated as CSAGQGARTEAFF.

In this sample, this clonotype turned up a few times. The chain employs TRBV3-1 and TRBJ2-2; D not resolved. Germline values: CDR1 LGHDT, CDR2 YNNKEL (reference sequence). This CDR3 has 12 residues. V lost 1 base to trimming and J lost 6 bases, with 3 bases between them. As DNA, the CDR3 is TGTGCCAGCAGCCAAGTTGCCGGGGAGCTGTTTTTT. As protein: CASSQVAGELFF.

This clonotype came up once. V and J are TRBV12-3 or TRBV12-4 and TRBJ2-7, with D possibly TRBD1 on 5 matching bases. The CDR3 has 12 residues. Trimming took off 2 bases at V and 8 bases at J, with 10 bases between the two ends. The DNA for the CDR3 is TGTGCCAGCAGTTTAAGGGGCTCTAAGCAGTACTTC. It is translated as CASSLRGSKQYF.

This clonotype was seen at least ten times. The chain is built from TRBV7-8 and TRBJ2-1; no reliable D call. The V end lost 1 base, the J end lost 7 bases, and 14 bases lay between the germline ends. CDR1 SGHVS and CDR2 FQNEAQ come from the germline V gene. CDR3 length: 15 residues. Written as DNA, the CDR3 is TGTGCCAGCAGCTTAGGTAGTAGGTGGCAGAATGAGCAGTTCTTC. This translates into CASSLGSRWQNEQFF.